This T cell receptor beta chain was recovered during a study of blood T cell repertoires in COVID-19. Study background: The United States, Italy and Spain supplied acute and convalescent COVID-19 samples. PBMCs, B-cell-depleted T cells, or T cells were the source of the cDNA or gDNA that made up the material.

The cohort comprised adults aged about 18 to 100 years residing in around 25 US areas. Under the authors' procedure: For nucleated cells, counts were estimated from reference gene primer amplification. Some clones are missing from TCRdb's copy, which holds only in-frame ones; the method was immunoSEQ multiplex PCR. The V and J calls and the clone size are those of that table, but D and trimming were determined from the DNA. The data show 200,000 to 250,000 clones, approximately 75% seen once. CDR3 size: 14 residues. The germline V gene has CDR1 SGHTA and CDR2 FQGNSA. Trimming took 7 bases from V and 7 from J; bases not matched to a gene: 4. This clone was seen a few times.

The clonotype comes from a man aged 35-49 years who had recovered from COVID-19. This chain links TRBV7-2 with TRBJ2-1; 13 bases line up with TRBD2. Specimen: PBMCs or T cells enriched from blood (not recorded which). The CDR3 here is CASIRTSGSNEQFF. In nucleotides, the CDR3 is TGTGCCAGCATTCGGACTAGCGGGAGTAATGAGCAGTTCTTC.